This T cell receptor beta chain was identified during a study of beta chain features in type 1 diabetes. The overall study: The patients were much like the healthy donors in age, gender and cell yields. Across every sample, approximately 110,000,000 sorted cells were examined in total.

This CDR3 region has 16 residues. Germline V gene lookup returns CDR1 SGHTA and CDR2 FQGNSA. V lost 5 bases to trimming and J lost 7 bases, with 20 bases between them. Every bit of the isolated RNA underwent reverse transcription, so sequencing read expressed TCRB transcripts. Method: immunoSEQ multiplex PCR; TCRdb's copy keeps in-frame clones and lacks some. The repertoire holds 500,000 to 850,000 clones, with 11% to 15% as singletons. Using CD45RO/CCR7/CD25/CD127/CD95/CD27, CD4+ naive, central memory, regulatory and stem cell-like memory cells were sorted. Study-wide points: People with Type 1 diabetes carried modestly yet significantly shorter TCRB CDR3s in all four CD4+ subsets.

This clone has only a few counts. Antigen specificity is unknown. The TCR was taken from a young man with type 1 diabetes. V is TRBV7-2 and J is TRBJ2-2; possibly TRBD2 for D (6 bases). Sequencing input: naive CD4+ T cells from blood. The CDR3 loop reads CASSPRLYRGVGELFF. DNA for the CDR3: TGTGCCAGCAGCCCAAGACTTTATCGCGGGGTCGGGGAGCTGTTTTTT.